One T cell receptor (beta chain) is described in this entry. What this receptor recognizes is not known. No base qualities exist here, and no much larger clone lies one base off it. At one collaborating source in Seattle, patients were enrolled during active infection and were followed longitudinally through the course of disease. Collaborating institutions collected whole blood in K2EDTA tubes following their own protocols. For TCRbeta analysis, collaborator samples were shipped as frozen whole blood, as isolated PBMCs, or as DNA extracted from either sample type. V is shortened by 0 bases, J by 8 bases, and the region joining them spans 10 bases. The germline V gene (reference sequence) sets CDR1 to LNHNV and CDR2 to YYDKDF. From the cysteine up to the phenylalanine, the CDR3 has a length of 13 residues. Just CDR3 DNA is preserved here, 39 bases in frame from base 1. The data stem from a study of blood T cell repertoires in COVID-19 (dated by TCRdb to 2020 to 2021). For the study in its entirety: Collaborator samples came from the United States, Italy and Spain and covered acute and convalescent phases of COVID-19. The repertoires were released in a freely available public database intended as a resource for research on the immune response to SARS-CoV-2. The material from the prospective study consisted of cDNA or gDNA derived from T cells, B-cell-depleted T cells, or PBMCs. The dataset comprised deeply sampled blood TCRbeta repertoires from subjects exposed to, actively infected with, or recovered from COVID-19. Sample metadata almost always included a de-identified subject ID, COVID-19 status, age in years and sex. HLA class I and class II types, where available, came from metadata supplied by the sample provider rather than from assay-based typing. Samples came from the ongoing ImmuneRACE study (first 160 participants) plus 1,254 subjects from 6 global collaborators. On the study overall, not on this receptor specifically: The amount of clinical and demographic metadata varied by source and participant and was provided uncurated.

The immunoSEQ Assay, a bias-controlled multiplex PCR, was used to amplify TCRbeta CDR3 regions from genomic DNA. Per the source publication's procedure: Within the assay, amplification of reference gene primers was used to estimate how many nucleated cells each sample contained. To quantify the absolute abundance of each unique TCRbeta CDR3 rearrangement, sequence reads were collapsed and filtered. Productive Simpson clonality was computed per sample as the square root of Simpson's diversity index over productive rearrangements. The clones in this table, taken by TCRdb from immuneACCESS, are in-frame only. Not every clone is retained; where verified, under half of the shortfall comes from an unresolved V gene, and the cause of the rest is unknown. V and J calls plus clone size are reproduced from that table; the DNA served to infer D and trimming. Across this sample there are approximately 290,000 clones, with approximately 90% seen only once. Jointly, the top ten make up about 2.2% of the sample.

The TCR originated in a woman younger than 45 with COVID-19, enrolled during active disease. Sequencing was performed on peripheral blood. Rearrangement joined TRBV15 to TRBJ1-1; the D gene cannot be named for sure. The nucleotide sequence is given as TGTGCCACCAGCAGAGATTCAAGCTCGGAAGCTTTCTTT. The translation is CATSRDSSSEAFF. When the CDR3 is completed using the reference TRBV15 and TRBJ1-1 genes on either side, the full variable domain is DAMVIQNPRYQVTQFGKPVTLSCSQTLNHNVMYWYQQKSSQAPKLLFHYYDKDFNNEADTPDNFQSRRPNTSFCFLDIRSPGLGDTAMYLCATSRDSSSEAFFGQGTRLTVV.